The T cell receptor beta chain under discussion was sequenced for a study of blood T cell repertoires in COVID-19 (dated by TCRdb to the early 2020s). About the investigation overall: The collaborator samples originated in the United States, Italy and Spain and spanned the acute and convalescent phases of COVID-19. The material from the prospective study consisted of cDNA or gDNA derived from T cells, B-cell-depleted T cells, or PBMCs. The dataset comprised deeply sampled blood TCRbeta repertoires from subjects exposed to, actively infected with, or recovered from COVID-19. The repertoires were made available in a free public database intended to serve as a resource for research on the immune response to SARS-CoV-2. The samples were drawn from the first 160 participants of the ongoing ImmuneRACE study and from 950 to 1,500 subjects provided by 6 global collaborators. Sample metadata almost always included a de-identified subject ID, COVID-19 status, age in years and sex. HLA class I and class II types, where available, came from metadata supplied by the sample provider rather than from assay-based typing. What the work shows at the level of the full study, not this receptor alone: The quantity of clinical and demographic metadata differed by source and by participant and was supplied without curation.

A remark on this clone: What this receptor recognizes is not known. No base quality values were provided; no much bigger clone lies one nucleotide off.

Enrolling through a virtual design, the prospective study's participants ranged in age from roughly 18 to 90 years and lived across 20 to 25 United States geographic areas. In the prospective study, participants were assigned to cohorts based on the clinical history participants reported in a screening survey and a study questionnaire. Mobile phlebotomists in the prospective study collected whole blood, serum and a nasopharyngeal or oropharyngeal swab from every participant. Additional blood draws and questionnaires over an approximately 2-month period could optionally be provided by prospective study participants. Before DNA extraction, blood samples from the prospective study were shipped at room temperature or frozen. TCRbeta CDR3 regions were amplified from genomic DNA using the immunoSEQ Assay, a bias-controlled multiplex PCR. In the paper's pipeline: The number of nucleated cells in each sample was estimated by amplification of reference gene primers within the assay. Sequence reads were collapsed and filtered to measure the absolute abundance of every unique TCRbeta CDR3 rearrangement. For each sample, productive Simpson clonality was calculated as the square root of Simpson's diversity index over productive rearrangements. In TCRdb, the immuneACCESS table is reduced to in-frame sequences with V and J assigned. These tables do not hold every clone; where another copy was compared, an unresolved V gene accounts for under half, and the others remain unexplained. Clone size and the V and J calls come from that table; the DNA yielded D and trimming. The sample data list roughly 200,000 clones, and around 92% of these were observed just once. The ten largest clones add up to 3.5% to 4% of the sample.

This sequence was found in a woman aged 30 to 39 with acute COVID-19. The sample was PBMCs or T cells enriched from blood (not recorded which).

CDR3 region: CASSRGTGGASRSYEQYF. In nucleotides, the sequence is TGTGCCAGCAGTCGCGGGACAGGGGGCGCGAGTAGGTCCTACGAGCAGTACTTC. The rearranged segments are TRBV27 and TRBJ2-7, with TRBD1 matching 12 junction bases. Trimming takes 5 bases off V and 1 base off J; junction bases not matched to a gene: 12. From the cysteine through the phenylalanine, the CDR3 covers 18 amino acids. Of the read, only the CDR3 DNA is kept; its 54 bases are in frame from base 1. The germline V gene (reference sequence) specifies MNHEY as CDR1 and SMNVEV as CDR2.